A single sample is the source of the 16 T cell receptor beta chains below, sequenced in a study of blood T cell repertoires in COVID-19 (dated by TCRdb to about 2020). Libraries were built with the immunoSEQ multiplex PCR assay. The immuneACCESS repertoire file appears here via TCRdb, limited to in-frame rearrangements. These files lack a portion of the clones; in checked studies, under half of the deficit traces to unresolved V genes, and the cause of the others is not known. The sample table records 95,000 to 110,000 clones; roughly four fifths of these occur just once. The biggest ten clones account for about 5% of the sample. The sequenced sample was peripheral blood. The receptors were gathered from a man aged 60-69 years with acute or convalescent COVID-19.

The rearrangement uses TRBV11-3 and TRBJ2-7; 10 bases are a match to TRBD1. The germline gives CDR1 SGHNT, CDR2 YENEEA. The trim removed 5 bases at V and 6 bases at J, leaving 10 bases unmatched. The CDR3 consists of 15 residues. CDR3 nucleotides: TGTGCCAGCAGCACGCGACAGGGGGCTTCTTCCGAGCAGTACTTC. This sequence encodes CASSTRQGASSEQYF. The whole variable domain, filled in from reference TRBV11-3 and TRBJ2-7, reads EAGVVQSPRYKIIEKKQPVAFWCNPISGHNTLYWYLQNLGQGPELLIRYENEEAVDDSQLPKDRFSAERLKGVDSTLKIQPAELGDSAVYLCASSTRQGASSEQYFGPGTRLTVT.

The chain links TRBV5-1 to TRBJ2-3; TRBD2 might be the D (5 bases). V was cut by 6 bases and J by 6 bases, with 14 bases left in between. CDR3 size: 13 residues. Germline V lookup: CDR1 SGHRS, CDR2 YFSETQ. The chain's CDR3 is CASMTGVRDTQYF. CDR3 coding DNA: TGCGCCAGCATGACCGGGGTCCGGGATACGCAGTATTTT.

The chain has TRBV7-3 and TRBJ1-1; no reliable D call. The germline CDR1 and CDR2 sequences are SGHTA and FQGTGA. The CDR3 length is 15 residues. The ends were cut back, 5 bases at V and 3 bases at J, with 16 bases in the middle. The CDR3 sequence: CASSQSAGRDTEAFF. The CDR3 DNA follows: TGTGCCAGCAGCCAATCGGCCGGGAGGGACACTGAAGCTTTCTTT.

V gene TRBV19 combines with J gene TRBJ2-1; TRBD1 matches 7 bases. CDR3 length: 14 residues. The germline V gene encodes CDR1 LNHDA and CDR2 SQIVND (reference sequence). J lost 4 bases, V lost 6 bases, and 6 bases had no gene match. The CDR3 region has the DNA TGTGCCAGTAGAGGACAGGAGTTATACAATGAGCAGTTCTTC. The encoded protein is CASRGQELYNEQFF.

V gene TRBV7-9 combines with J gene TRBJ2-7; 8 nucleotides match TRBD2. CDR3 length: 15 amino acids. Germline CDR1 SEHNR, CDR2 FQNEAQ (reference sequence). The junction had 8 bases not matched to a gene; V was cut back by 5 bases and J by 2 bases. The CDR3 DNA reads as TGTGCCAGCAGCCTGGTTAGCGGGGTGACCTACGAGCAGTACTTC. It encodes CASSLVSGVTYEQYF.

This chain joins TRBV5-1 and TRBJ1-6, with TRBD1 matching over 9 bases. Losses at the gene ends were 4 bases for V and 7 bases for J; bases not matched to a gene: 9. This CDR3 is 16 amino acids long. Looked up from germline, CDR1 is SGHRS and CDR2 is YFSETQ. CDR3 sequence (DNA): TGCGCCAGCAGCGACCTGGGACAGGGTGGGAATTCACCCCTCCACTTT. Translated: CASSDLGQGGNSPLHF. The whole variable domain, filled in from reference TRBV5-1 and TRBJ1-6, reads KAGVTQTPRYLIKTRGQQVTLSCSPISGHRSVSWYQQTPGQGLQFLFEYFSETQRNKGNFPGRFSGRQFSNSRSEMNVSTLELGDSALYLCASSDLGQGGNSPLHFGNGTRLTVT.

This chain connects TRBV9 to TRBJ1-5; 7 nucleotides line up with TRBD1. The junction had 7 bases not matched to a gene; V was cut back by 0 bases and J by 10 bases. The CDR3 spans 14 residues. Germline CDR1 is SGDLS and CDR2 is YYNGEE. DNA of the CDR3: TGTGCCAGCAGCGTAGGCCAGGGGGTGGAACCCCAGCATTTT. This codes for CASSVGQGVEPQHF.

J is TRBJ2-2 and V is TRBV7-9, with D possibly being TRBD1 (5 bases). The V end was cut by 7 bases, the J end by 4 bases, with 16 bases between. CDR3 length equals 15 residues. Germline loops: CDR1 SEHNR, CDR2 FQNEAQ (reference sequence). The DNA of the CDR3 is TGTGCCAGCAACAATCAGGGCCCGGTCACCGGGGAGCTGTTTTTT. Amino acid sequence: CASNNQGPVTGELFF.

This sequence joins TRBV7-9 and TRBJ2-3; 11 bases line up with TRBD2. There are 15 residues in the CDR3. V lost 4 bases and J lost 4; bases outside the gene matches: 4. The germline V gene has CDR1 SEHNR and CDR2 FQNEAQ (reference sequence). CDR3 DNA: TGTGCCAGCAGCTCCGTTAGCGGGGGGGCAGATACGCAGTATTTT. Amino acid sequence: CASSSVSGGADTQYF.

The chain couples TRBV19 to TRBJ2-2; 10 bases align to TRBD2. The J segment lost 2 bases and the V segment lost 5 bases, leaving 5 bases of the junction unmatched. The CDR3 loop spans 16 amino acids. The germline gives CDR1 LNHDA, CDR2 SQIVND (reference sequence). CDR3: CASSSAGGSNTGELFF. The CDR3 DNA reads as TGTGCCAGTAGTTCAGCGGGAGGGTCTAACACCGGGGAGCTGTTTTTT.

The chain links TRBV7-3 to TRBJ2-2; no clear D gene. The CDR3 has 15 amino acids. With 0 bases removed from V and 6 bases from J, the gap between germline ends came to 11 bases. The germline gives CDR1 SGHTA, CDR2 FQGTGA. The CDR3, as DNA: TGTGCCAGCAGCTTAACGTCCCCTAGGCCCGGGGAGCTGTTTTTT. The encoded protein is CASSLTSPRPGELFF.

This chain uses TRBV19 with TRBJ1-1; 9 positions match TRBD1. This CDR3 comprises 14 residues. V lost 6 bases, J lost 6 bases, and 8 bases stayed unmatched. CDR1 is LNHDA, CDR2 SQIVND, per germline (reference sequence). CDR3 region: CASRPGQGAAEAFF. CDR3 nucleotide sequence: TGTGCCAGTAGACCGGGACAGGGAGCCGCTGAAGCTTTCTTT. The full variable domain, with the rest looked up from reference TRBV19 and TRBJ1-1, is DGGITQSPKYLFRKEGQNVTLSCEQNLNHDAMYWYRQDPGQGLRLIYYSQIVNDFQKGDIAEGYSVSREKKESFPLTVTSAQKNPTAFYLCASRPGQGAAEAFFGQGTRLTVV.

This rearrangement joins TRBV7-9 to TRBJ2-7, with TRBD2 as a possible D gene (8 bases). V was pared by 3 bases and J by 5 bases, with 14 bases between. Germline V gives CDR1 SEHNR, CDR2 FQNEAQ (reference sequence). The CDR3 spans 14 residues. The CDR3 loop is CASSFGRGPDEQYF. The CDR3 bases are TGTGCCAGCAGCTTCGGGAGGGGGCCCGACGAGCAGTACTTC.

The count of this clone is one. The CDR3 bases are TGTGCCAGCAGTGTAGTAGGGACAGAGAGTGAAAAACTGTTTTTT. As protein: CASSVVGTESEKLFF. The genes are TRBV2 and TRBJ1-4; TRBD1 matches 7 bases. This CDR3 contains 15 residues. V trimming: 4 bases; J trimming: 7 bases; junction bases outside the gene matches: 9. Germline CDR1 reads SNHLY; CDR2 reads FYNNEI.

The chain combines TRBV11-1 with TRBJ1-1, with 7 bases matching TRBD1. V was clipped by 6 bases and J by 0 bases; unmatched bases: 10. This CDR3 spans 16 amino acids. The V gene's germline CDR1 is SGHAT and CDR2 FQDESV (reference sequence). The CDR3 here is CASRLRLGQLNTEAFF. The CDR3, as DNA: TGTGCCAGCAGGTTACGGCTGGGACAGTTGAACACTGAAGCTTTCTTT.

The V call is TRBV30, the J call TRBJ1-2; maybe TRBD1 (6 bases). V was shortened by 5 bases and J by 6 bases, with 22 bases between the two germline ends. Germline values: CDR1 GTSNPN, CDR2 SVGIG (reference sequence). The CDR3 runs 15 residues. The CDR3 DNA reads TGTGCCTGGGGTAGTTTGGGGCAGGGGTTTGATGGCTACACCTTC. It is translated as CAWGSLGQGFDGYTF.